The rows below give T cell receptor beta chains drawn from one sample of a study of beta chain features in type 1 diabetes. Some clones are missing from TCRdb's copy, which holds only in-frame ones; the method was immunoSEQ multiplex PCR. Of about 640,000 clones listed, roughly 12% are singletons. The sample was naive CD4+ T cells from blood. Source of these receptors: a man aged 25-45 years with type 1 diabetes. Both conserved end residues are trimmed from each CDR3.

j_call v_call cdr3_aa
TRBJ2-3 TRBV14 ASSLLAGLTDTQY
TRBJ1-3 TRBV28 ASSLDTVAGNTIY
TRBJ2-7 TRBV27 ASSFYRQNHEQY
TRBJ1-2 TRBV6-5 ASSYDGTVYGYT
TRBJ2-1 TRBV29-1 SVSRPVEQF
TRBJ2-7 TRBV7-2 ASSPSGVVGNEQY
TRBJ1-4 TRBV6-5 ASSYSSSREKLF
TRBJ1-2 TRBV30 AWRQTEDRIWSYT
TRBJ2-3 TRBV6-1 ASSAGLAGRTDTQY
TRBJ2-7 TRBV9 ASSVAMGSGGAYEQY
TRBJ1-5 TRBV5-6 ASSFMGKEQPQH
TRBJ1-5 TRBV6-5 ASSQGSNQPQH
TRBJ2-3 TRBV7-2 ASSSPGRADTQY
TRBJ1-3 TRBV20-1 SASQGNTIY
TRBJ1-6 TRBV5-1 ASSLQSGMGNSPLH
TRBJ1-6 TRBV7-2 ASSRSSYNSPLH
TRBJ1-5 TRBV15 ATSRDGAVQPQH
TRBJ2-2 TRBV23-1 ASSLGLNTGELF
TRBJ2-7 TRBV2 ASSYLGQDYEQY
TRBJ2-7 TRBV4-3 ASSQGAYNEQY
TRBJ1-4 TRBV27 ASSLETGGNEKLF
TRBJ2-2 TRBV4-3 ASSQEYHSANTGELF
TRBJ2-6 TRBV7-3 ASSLGRGSGANVLT
TRBJ2-3 TRBV10-3 AISEGQGTDTQY
TRBJ1-5 TRBV7-2 ASSGGPGTPVGQPQH
TRBJ2-7 TRBV7-2 ASSLASRYEQY
TRBJ2-3 TRBV11-2 ASILGAPTGGTDTQY
TRBJ2-1 TRBV5-4 ASMSGGEGYNEQF
TRBJ1-4 TRBV7-9 ASSSPGVAKQEKLF
TRBJ1-1 TRBV25-1 ASSAMNTEAF
TRBJ2-7 TRBV5-1 ASNPQGTNYEQY
TRBJ2-2 TRBV11-2 ASSLASNTGELF
TRBJ1-4 TRBV2 ASGTDRSREKLF
TRBJ1-1 TRBV6-5 ASSSQGDTEAF
TRBJ2-3 TRBV29-1 CVPQGPSTDTQY
TRBJ2-2 TRBV7-9 ASSVGQGDTGELF
TRBJ2-7 TRBV28 ASSSGDSYEQY
TRBJ1-6 TRBV19 ASSIGQGRSSYNSPLH
TRBJ2-3 TRBV7-9 ARIRGRSTDTQY
TRBJ2-5 TRBV15 ATSRVLLAGEAWETQY
- TRBV29-1 SVGGTGLGEQY
TRBJ1-2 TRBV18 ASSPAVDRAGYT
TRBJ2-7 TRBV30 AWTPGTGSYEQY